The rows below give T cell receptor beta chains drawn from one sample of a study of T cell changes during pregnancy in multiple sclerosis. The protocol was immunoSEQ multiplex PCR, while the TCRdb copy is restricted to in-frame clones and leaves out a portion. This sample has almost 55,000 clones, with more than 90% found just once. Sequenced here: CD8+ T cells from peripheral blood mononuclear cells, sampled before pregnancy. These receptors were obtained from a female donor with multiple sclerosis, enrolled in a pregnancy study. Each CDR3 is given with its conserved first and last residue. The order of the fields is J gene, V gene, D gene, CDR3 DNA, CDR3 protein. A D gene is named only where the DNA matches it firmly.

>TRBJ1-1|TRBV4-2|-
TGTGCCAGCAGCCAAGTTCAGAGGGCTGAAGCTTTCTTT
CASSQVQRAEAFF
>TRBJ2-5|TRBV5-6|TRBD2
TGTGCCAGCAGCTTGAGATCAGGACTAGTGGGGAGAGAGACCCAGTACTTC
CASSLRSGLVGRETQYF
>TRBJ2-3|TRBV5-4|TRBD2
TGTGCCAGCAGCTTGAGTAGCGGGGGAACCACAGATACGCAGTATTTT
CASSLSSGGTTDTQYF
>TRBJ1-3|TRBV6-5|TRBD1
TGTGCCAGCAGCCCAGACAGGGCTGGCGGAAACACCATATATTTT
CASSPDRAGGNTIYF
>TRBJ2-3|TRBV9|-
TGTGCCAGCAGCCCTAGCGGCACAGATACGCAGTATTTT
CASSPSGTDTQYF
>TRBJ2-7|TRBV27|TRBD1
TGTGCCAGCAGTTTGGGGACAGGGATGGCCTACGAGCAGTACTTC
CASSLGTGMAYEQYF
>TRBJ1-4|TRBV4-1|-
TGCGCCAGCAGCCAAGGGACAACCGCCATTGAAAAACTGTTTTTT
CASSQGTTAIEKLFF
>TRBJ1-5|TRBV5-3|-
TGTGCCAGAAGCTGCAGCGTTAGCAATCAGCCCCAGCATTTT
CARSCSVSNQPQHF
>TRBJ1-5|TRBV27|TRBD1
TGTGCCAGCAGTTTGAACAGGGGTCTGCAGCCCCAGCATTTT
CASSLNRGLQPQHF
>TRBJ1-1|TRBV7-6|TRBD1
TGTGCCAGCAGCTTCGGACAGGGGGCTGAAGCTTTCTTT
CASSFGQGAEAFF
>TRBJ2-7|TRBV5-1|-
TGCGCCAGCAGCGACACAGTGACCTACGAGCAGTACTTC
CASSDTVTYEQYF
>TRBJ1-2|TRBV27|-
TGTGCCAGCAGTTTAGACTCCCGCGGGGTCAGCTACACCTTC
CASSLDSRGVSYTF
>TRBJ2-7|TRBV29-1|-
TGCAGCGTTCTATGGGGGCTCAACTCCTACGAGCAGTACTTC
CSVLWGLNSYEQYF
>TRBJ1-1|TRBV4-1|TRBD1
TGCGCCAGCAGCCACCGGGACAGGGATGGCACTGAAGCTTTCTTT
CASSHRDRDGTEAFF
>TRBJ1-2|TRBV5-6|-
TGTGCCAGCAGCTTCGAGGGCAATGGCTACACCTTC
CASSFEGNGYTF
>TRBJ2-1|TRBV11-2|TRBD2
TGTGCCAGCAGCTTAGAGCGGGGGTCCTACAATGAGCAGTTCTTC
CASSLERGSYNEQFF
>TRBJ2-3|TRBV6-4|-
TGTGCCAGCAGTGTTGGTGGGGGGGCCACCGATACGCAGTATTTT
CASSVGGGATDTQYF